What follows describes a single T cell receptor beta chain. It lacks a known antigen. Base qualities were left out, and no much larger clone turns up one base away. This sample was taken from a study of CD8 T cells in Susac syndrome (dated by TCRdb to about 2019). In the study overall: Repertoire sequencing was used to test whether CD8+ T cell activation and differentiation in Susac syndrome was antigen driven. Study-wide conclusions, independent of this receptor: The study acknowledged that relatively few individuals were included in the TCR sequencing and HLA analysis.

The CDR1 and CDR2 encoded by the germline V gene are SGHRS and YFSETQ. V ends up 4 bases short and J 3 bases short, with an unmatched junction base count of 10. The CDR3, from cysteine to phenylalanine, totals 15 residues. The read is trimmed to its CDR3 DNA, 45 bases read in frame from base 1. RNA was extracted using the RNeasy kit, and roughly 0.45 to 1 ug of the RNA was reverse transcribed with random hexamers. TCR beta CDR3 regions were amplified with the immunoSEQ multiplex PCR assay covering 54 Vbeta and 13 Jbeta segments. Bias from PCR amplification was corrected by using a synthetic template baseline for primer optimization and for computational correction. The study's processing was this. Only productive sequences were kept, with reads annotated to V, D and J genes according to IMGT and analyzed in immunoSEQ Analyzer. Clonality was computed as one minus Shannon entropy normalized by log2 of the number of productive unique sequences. For each patient and control, public and private clones were evaluated among the 100 most prevalent clones. A clone was defined as Susac-specific if it was absent from the healthy and MS cohorts, from some 1,100 published viral clones and from other ImmuneACCESS disease sequences. TCRdb redid the processing of the public reads, applying fastp at Q25 and MiXCR, and retained in-frame beta chains. A single entry per CDR3 protein holds the most common genes and DNA from its merged rows. TCRdb's processing, not the authors' own work, is the source of the V and J calls. The sample has some 120,000 distinct CDR3 sequences on record, about 95% of them singletons. 0.09% to 0.15% of the sample is taken by the ten largest.

Peripheral blood CD8+ and CD4+ T cells from healthy donors, Susac syndrome patients and multiple sclerosis patients were profiled by high-throughput TCR beta sequencing. Healthy donors were included as age- and sex-matched controls. Bulk CD8+ and CD4+ T cells were purified by magnetic negative isolation, whereas CD8+ TEMRA cells were enriched by FACS. Blood was collected in EDTA tubes and processed within 24 hours, with PBMCs isolated through density gradient centrifugation. PBMCs intended for TCR sequencing were cryopreserved in liquid nitrogen and thawed later in a water bath at 37 degrees C. The sorted or isolated CD4+, CD8+ and CD8+ TEMRA cells reached a purity of at least 90%.

Material: CD4+ T cells from PBMCs. The chain links TRBV5-1 with TRBJ2-7; 7 junctional bases match TRBD1. The receptor was isolated from a human donor in good health. The DNA sequence is as follows: TGCGCCAGCAGCGTTAACCGGGACAGCTACTACGAGCAGTACTTC. Translated, it reads CASSVNRDSYYEQYF.